This T cell receptor beta chain was sequenced during a study of blood T cell repertoires in COVID-19. Across the whole study: PBMCs, B-cell-depleted T cells, or T cells provided the cDNA or gDNA that made up the material.

Some clones are missing from TCRdb's copy, which holds only in-frame ones; the method was immunoSEQ multiplex PCR. The table shows some 91,000 clones, with approximately 90% occurring only once. Germline CDR1 MNHEY, CDR2 SMNVEV (reference sequence). V was clipped by 2 bases and J by 3 bases, with 9 bases between them. The CDR3 has 14 amino acids. Sample: peripheral blood. The TCR was taken from a man in his sixties with acute or convalescent COVID-19. The J gene is TRBJ2-3, the V gene TRBV27; D ambiguous. This CDR3 is CASSLMLRTDTQYF. The CDR3 DNA is TGTGCCAGCAGTTTAATGTTGAGGACAGATACGCAGTATTTT.